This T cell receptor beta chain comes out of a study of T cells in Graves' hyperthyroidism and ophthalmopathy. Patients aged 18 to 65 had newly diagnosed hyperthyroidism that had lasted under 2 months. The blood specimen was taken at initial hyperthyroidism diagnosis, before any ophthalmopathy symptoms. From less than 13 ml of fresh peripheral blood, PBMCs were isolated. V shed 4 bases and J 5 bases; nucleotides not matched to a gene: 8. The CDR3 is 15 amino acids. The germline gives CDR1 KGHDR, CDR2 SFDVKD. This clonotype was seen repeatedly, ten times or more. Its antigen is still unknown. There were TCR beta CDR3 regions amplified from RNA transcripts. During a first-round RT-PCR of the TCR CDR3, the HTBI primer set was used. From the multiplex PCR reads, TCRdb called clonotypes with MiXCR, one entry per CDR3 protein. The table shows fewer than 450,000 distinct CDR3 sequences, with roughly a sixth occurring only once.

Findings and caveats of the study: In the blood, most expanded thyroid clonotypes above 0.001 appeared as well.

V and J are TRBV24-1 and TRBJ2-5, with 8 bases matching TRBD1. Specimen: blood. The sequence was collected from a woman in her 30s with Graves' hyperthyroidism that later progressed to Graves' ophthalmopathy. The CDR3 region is CATSDPKDRVETQYF. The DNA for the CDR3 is TGTGCCACCAGTGACCCTAAGGACAGGGTCGAGACCCAGTACTTC.